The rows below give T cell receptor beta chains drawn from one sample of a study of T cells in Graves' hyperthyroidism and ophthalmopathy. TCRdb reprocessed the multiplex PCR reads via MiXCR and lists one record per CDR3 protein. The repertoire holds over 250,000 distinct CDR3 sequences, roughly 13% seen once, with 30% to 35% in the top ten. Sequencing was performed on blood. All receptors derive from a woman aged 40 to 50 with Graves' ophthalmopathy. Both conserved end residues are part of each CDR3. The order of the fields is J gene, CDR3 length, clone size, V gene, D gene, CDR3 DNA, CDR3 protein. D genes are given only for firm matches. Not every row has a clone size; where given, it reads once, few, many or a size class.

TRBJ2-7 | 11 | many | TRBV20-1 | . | TGCAGTGCTAGATCAGGGATCGAGCAGTACTTC | CSARSGIEQYF
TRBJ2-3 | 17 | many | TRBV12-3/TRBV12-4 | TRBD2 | TGTGCCAGCAGTCGTCAACTTCTAGCGGGAGTTCAAGATACGCAGTATTTT | CASSRQLLAGVQDTQYF
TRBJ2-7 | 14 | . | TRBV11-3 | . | TGTGCCAGCAGCTCCATCGGGTTCTCCTACGAGCAGTACTTC | CASSSIGFSYEQYF
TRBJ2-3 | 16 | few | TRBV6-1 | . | TGTGCCAGCAGCCCTGTGGTGGGGGGGGCTCTGAGGGCGCAGTATTTT | CASSPVVGGALRAQYF
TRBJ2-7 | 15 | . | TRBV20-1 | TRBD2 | TGCAGTGCCGACCGAAATAGCGGGATAGGGGGCGAGCAGTACTTC | CSADRNSGIGGEQYF
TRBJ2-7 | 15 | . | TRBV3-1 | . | TGTGCCAGCAGCCAAGGTGGGGGGCTGGCCCACGAGCAGTACTTC | CASSQGGGLAHEQYF
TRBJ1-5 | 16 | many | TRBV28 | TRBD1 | TGTGCCAGCAGTCCACAGATCTCGCAGGGGGCTCAGCCCCAGCATTTT | CASSPQISQGAQPQHF
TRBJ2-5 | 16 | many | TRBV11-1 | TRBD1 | TGTGCCAGCAGCTTACTGGGACAGACCCGCCAAGAGACCCAGTACTTC | CASSLLGQTRQETQYF
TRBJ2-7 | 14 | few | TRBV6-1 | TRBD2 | TGTGCCAGCAGCCGAACGGGGACTAGCTACGAGCAGTACTTC | CASSRTGTSYEQYF
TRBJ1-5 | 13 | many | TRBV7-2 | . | TGTGCCAGCAGCTTTGAGAGCAATCAGCCCCAGCATTTT | CASSFESNQPQHF
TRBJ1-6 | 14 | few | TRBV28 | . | TGTGCCAGCAGTACAAGGCATCTTGGGTCACCCCTCCACTTT | CASSTRHLGSPLHF
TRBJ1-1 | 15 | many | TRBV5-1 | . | TGCGCCAGCAGCCCGGGTACATTGGAGGCAACTGAAGCTTTCTTT | CASSPGTLEATEAFF
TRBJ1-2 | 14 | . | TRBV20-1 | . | TGCAGTGCTAGAGACCAGACAGCCAGCTATGGCTACACCTTC | CSARDQTASYGYTF
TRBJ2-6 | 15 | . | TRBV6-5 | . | TGTGCCAGCAGTTACTCGGCCTCTGGGGCCAACGTCCTGACTTTC | CASSYSASGANVLTF
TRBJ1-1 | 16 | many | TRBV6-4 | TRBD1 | TGTGCCAGCAGTGACTCGAACTGGACAGGGCGGACTGAAGCTTTCTTT | CASSDSNWTGRTEAFF
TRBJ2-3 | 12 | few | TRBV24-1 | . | TGTGCCACCAGTTTGGACACAGATACGCAGTATTTT | CATSLDTDTQYF
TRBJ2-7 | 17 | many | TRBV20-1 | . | TGCAGTGCTAGAGATACTTTCAGGGCAGGAGTCACCTACGAGCAGTACTTC | CSARDTFRAGVTYEQYF
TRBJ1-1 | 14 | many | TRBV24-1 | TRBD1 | TGTGCCACCAGTGATGCAGGGGGCTTTACTGAAGCTTTCTTT | CATSDAGGFTEAFF
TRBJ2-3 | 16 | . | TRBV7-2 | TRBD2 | TGTGCCAGCAGCCGGACTAGCGGGAGGGGGGGAGATACGCAGTATTTT | CASSRTSGRGGDTQYF
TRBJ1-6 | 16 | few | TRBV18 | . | TGTGCCAGCTCACCCGGACAGATCACGAATAATTCACCCCTCCACTTT | CASSPGQITNNSPLHF
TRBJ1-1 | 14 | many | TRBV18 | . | TGTGCCAGCTCATCGGACGGAGGAAACACTGAAGCTTTCTTT | CASSSDGGNTEAFF
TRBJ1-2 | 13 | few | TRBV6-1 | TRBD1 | TGTGCCAGCAGCGACAGGGGCTTCGATGGCTACACCTTC | CASSDRGFDGYTF
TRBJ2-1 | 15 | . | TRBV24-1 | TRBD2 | TGTGCCACCAGGGAAGCGGGGGGGCTTTCCTATGAGCAGTTCTTC | CATREAGGLSYEQFF
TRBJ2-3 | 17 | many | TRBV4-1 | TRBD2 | TGCGCCAGCAGCCGCCTGCAAGGCGCGGGGGGCACAGATACGCAGTATTTT | CASSRLQGAGGTDTQYF
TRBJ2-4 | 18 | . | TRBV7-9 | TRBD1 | TGTGCCAGCAGCTTTGAGGGACAGGGTGGGCTAGCCAAAAACATTCAGTACTTC | CASSFEGQGGLAKNIQYF
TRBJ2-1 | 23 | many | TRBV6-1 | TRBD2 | TGTGCCAGCAGCCACCCCCGGGGCGGAGGGCGGGAGGCCGTCGCCAGGGTTCGGTCTGAGCAGTTCTTC | CASSHPRGGGREAVARVRSEQFF
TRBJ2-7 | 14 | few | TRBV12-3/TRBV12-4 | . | TGTGCCAGCAGTTCACAGCACAGGGTATACGAGCAGTACTTC | CASSSQHRVYEQYF
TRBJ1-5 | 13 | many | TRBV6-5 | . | TGTGCCAGCAGTTACTCGGGGGATCAGCCCCAGCATTTT | CASSYSGDQPQHF
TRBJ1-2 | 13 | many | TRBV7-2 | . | TGTGCCAGCAGCTCACAGAACATCTATGGCTACACCTTC | CASSSQNIYGYTF
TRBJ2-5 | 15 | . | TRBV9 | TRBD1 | TGTGCCAGCAGCGAGGGACAGAATAGGGGAGAGACCCAGTACTTC | CASSEGQNRGETQYF
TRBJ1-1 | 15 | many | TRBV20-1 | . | TGCAGTGTAGGGCAGGGTGGGAATCCGAACACTGAAGCTTTCTTT | CSVGQGGNPNTEAFF
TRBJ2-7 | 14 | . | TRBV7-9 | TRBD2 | TGTGCCAGCAGCTTGGCGGGGGGTAGCGACGAACAGTACTTC | CASSLAGGSDEQYF
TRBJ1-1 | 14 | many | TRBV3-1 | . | TGTGCCAGCAGCCAAGATCTACCCCACACTGAAGCTTTCTTT | CASSQDLPHTEAFF
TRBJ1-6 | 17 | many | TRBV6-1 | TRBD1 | TGTGCCAGCAGTCGTTTCAGACCGGGACAGTCTAATTCACCCCTCCACTTT | CASSRFRPGQSNSPLHF
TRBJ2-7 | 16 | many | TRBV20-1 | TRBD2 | TGCAGTGCTAGAGGGACTAGCGGGGGCCTAACCTACGAGCAGTACTTC | CSARGTSGGLTYEQYF
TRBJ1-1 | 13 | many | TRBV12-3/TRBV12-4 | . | TGTGCCAGCACCTCTAAAGGTCTGACGGGAGCTTTCTTT | CASTSKGLTGAFF
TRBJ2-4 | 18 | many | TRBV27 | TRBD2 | TGTGCCAGCAGTCCCCACCCCCATAGCGGGAGGGGGTGGAACATTCAGTACTTC | CASSPHPHSGRGWNIQYF
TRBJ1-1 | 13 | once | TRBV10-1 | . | TGCGCCAGCTCGGACCCAATGAACACTGAAGCTTTCTTT | CASSDPMNTEAFF
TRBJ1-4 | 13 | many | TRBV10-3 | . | TGTGCCATCGCTCCGGCAGGGAGAGAAAAACTGTTTTTT | CAIAPAGREKLFF
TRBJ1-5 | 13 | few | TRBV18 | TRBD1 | TGTGCCAGCTCACAGGGGGCCGATCAGCCCCAGCATTTT | CASSQGADQPQHF
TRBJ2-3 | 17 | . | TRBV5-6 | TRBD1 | TGTGCCAGCAGCTTGGGATACAGGGGGTCCAGCACAGATACGCAGTATTTT | CASSLGYRGSSTDTQYF